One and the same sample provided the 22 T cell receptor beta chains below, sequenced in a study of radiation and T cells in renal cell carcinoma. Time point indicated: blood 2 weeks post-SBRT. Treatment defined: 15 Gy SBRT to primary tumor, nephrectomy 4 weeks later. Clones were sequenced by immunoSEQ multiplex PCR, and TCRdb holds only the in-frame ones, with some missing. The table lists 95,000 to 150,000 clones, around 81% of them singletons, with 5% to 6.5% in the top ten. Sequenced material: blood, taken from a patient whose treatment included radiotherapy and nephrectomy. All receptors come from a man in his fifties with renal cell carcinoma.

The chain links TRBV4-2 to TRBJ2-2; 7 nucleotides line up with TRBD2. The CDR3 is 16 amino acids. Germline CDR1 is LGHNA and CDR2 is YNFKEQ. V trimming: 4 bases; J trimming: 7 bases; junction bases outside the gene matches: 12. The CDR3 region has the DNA TGTGCCAGCAGCCTTGTCAGCGGGGTCTCCAACGGGGAGCTGTTTTTT. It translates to CASSLVSGVSNGELFF.

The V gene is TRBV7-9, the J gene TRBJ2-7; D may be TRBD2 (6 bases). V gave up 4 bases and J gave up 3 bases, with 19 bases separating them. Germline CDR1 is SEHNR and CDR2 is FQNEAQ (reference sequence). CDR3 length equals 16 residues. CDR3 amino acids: CASSSAQRGEDYEQYF. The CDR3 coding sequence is TGTGCCAGCAGCTCAGCCCAGCGCGGGGAGGACTACGAGCAGTACTTC.

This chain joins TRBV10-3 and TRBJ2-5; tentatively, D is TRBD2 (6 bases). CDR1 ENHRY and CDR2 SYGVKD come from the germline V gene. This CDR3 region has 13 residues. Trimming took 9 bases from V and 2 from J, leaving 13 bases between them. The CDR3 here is CAISPRDQETQYF. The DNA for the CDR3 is TGTGCCATTAGTCCGCGGGATCAAGAGACCCAGTACTTC.

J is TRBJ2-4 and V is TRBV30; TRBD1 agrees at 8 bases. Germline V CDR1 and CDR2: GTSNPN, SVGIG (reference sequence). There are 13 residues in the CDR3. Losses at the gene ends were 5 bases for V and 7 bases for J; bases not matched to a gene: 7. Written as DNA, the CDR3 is TGTGCCTGGGCGACAGGGGTGTTGAACATTCAGTACTTC. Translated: CAWATGVLNIQYF.

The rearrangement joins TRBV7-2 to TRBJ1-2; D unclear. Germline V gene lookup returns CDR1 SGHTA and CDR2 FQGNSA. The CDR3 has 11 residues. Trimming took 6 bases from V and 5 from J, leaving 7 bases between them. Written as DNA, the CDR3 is TGTGCCAGCAGGGTGGGGTATGGCTACACCTTC. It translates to CASRVGYGYTF.

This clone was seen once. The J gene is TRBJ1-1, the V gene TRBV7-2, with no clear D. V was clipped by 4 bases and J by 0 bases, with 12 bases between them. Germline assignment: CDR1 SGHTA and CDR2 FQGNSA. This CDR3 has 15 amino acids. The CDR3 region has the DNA TGTGCCAGCAGCTCCGCAGCGGCCATGAACACTGAAGCTTTCTTT. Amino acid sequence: CASSSAAAMNTEAFF.

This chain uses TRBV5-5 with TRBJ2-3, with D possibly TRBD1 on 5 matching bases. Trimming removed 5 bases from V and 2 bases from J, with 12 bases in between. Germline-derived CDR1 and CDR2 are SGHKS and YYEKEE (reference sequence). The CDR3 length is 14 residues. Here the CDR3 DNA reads TGTGCCAGCAGAGTGGGGCCGATCACAGATACGCAGTATTTT. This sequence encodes CASRVGPITDTQYF.

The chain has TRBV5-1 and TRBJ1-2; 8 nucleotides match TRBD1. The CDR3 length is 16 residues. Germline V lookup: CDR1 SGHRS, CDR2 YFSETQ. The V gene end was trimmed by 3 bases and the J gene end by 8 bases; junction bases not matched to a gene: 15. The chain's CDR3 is CASSSRQGLPSRGYTF. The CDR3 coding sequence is TGCGCCAGCAGCTCAAGACAGGGGCTGCCTTCTAGGGGCTACACCTTC.

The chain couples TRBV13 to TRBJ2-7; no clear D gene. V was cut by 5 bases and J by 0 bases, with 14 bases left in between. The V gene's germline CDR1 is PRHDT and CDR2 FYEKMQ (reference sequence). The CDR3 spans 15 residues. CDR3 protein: CASSPRSSNSYEQYF. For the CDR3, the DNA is TGTGCCAGCAGCCCAAGGAGTTCTAACTCCTACGAGCAGTACTTC.

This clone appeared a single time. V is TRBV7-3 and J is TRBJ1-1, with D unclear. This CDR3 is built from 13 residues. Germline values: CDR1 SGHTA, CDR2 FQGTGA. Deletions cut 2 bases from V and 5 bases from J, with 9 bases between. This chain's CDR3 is CASSLGSRTEAFF. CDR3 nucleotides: TGTGCCAGCAGCTTAGGGTCCAGGACTGAAGCTTTCTTT.

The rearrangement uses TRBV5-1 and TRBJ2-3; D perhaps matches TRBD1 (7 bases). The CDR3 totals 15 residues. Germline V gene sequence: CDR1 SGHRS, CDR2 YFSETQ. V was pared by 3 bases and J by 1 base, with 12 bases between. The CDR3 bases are TGCGCCAGCAGCTCAGGGGGGTTTGGCACAGATACGCAGTATTTT. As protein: CASSSGGFGTDTQYF.

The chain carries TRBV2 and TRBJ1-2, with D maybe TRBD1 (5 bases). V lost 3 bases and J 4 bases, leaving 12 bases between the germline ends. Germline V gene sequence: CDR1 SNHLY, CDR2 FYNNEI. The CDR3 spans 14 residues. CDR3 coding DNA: TGTGCCAGCAGTGAGAGACAGTCTTTCTATGGCTACACCTTC. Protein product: CASSERQSFYGYTF.

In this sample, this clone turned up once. Written as DNA, the CDR3 is TGTGCCAGCTCGGGCAGCTCCTACGAGCAGTACTTC. This codes for CASSGSSYEQYF. J is TRBJ2-7 and V is TRBV18, with D unresolved. The germline V and J ends were trimmed by 6 bases and 0 bases, with 6 bases remaining between them. CDR3 length: 12 residues. CDR1 KGHSH and CDR2 LQKENI come from the germline V gene.

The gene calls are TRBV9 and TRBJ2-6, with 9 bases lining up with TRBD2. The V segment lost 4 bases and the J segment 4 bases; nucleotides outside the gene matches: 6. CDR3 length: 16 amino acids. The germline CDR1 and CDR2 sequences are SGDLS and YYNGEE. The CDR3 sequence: CASSPSGTSGANVLTF. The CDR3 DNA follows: TGTGCCAGCAGCCCCTCTGGGACTAGCGGGGCCAACGTCCTGACTTTC.

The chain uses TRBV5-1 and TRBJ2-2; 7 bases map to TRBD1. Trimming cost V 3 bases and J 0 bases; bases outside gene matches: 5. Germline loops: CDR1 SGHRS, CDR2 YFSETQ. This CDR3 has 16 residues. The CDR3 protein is CASSSSTGSNTGELFF. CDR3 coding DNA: TGCGCCAGCAGCTCATCGACAGGGTCGAACACCGGGGAGCTGTTTTTT.

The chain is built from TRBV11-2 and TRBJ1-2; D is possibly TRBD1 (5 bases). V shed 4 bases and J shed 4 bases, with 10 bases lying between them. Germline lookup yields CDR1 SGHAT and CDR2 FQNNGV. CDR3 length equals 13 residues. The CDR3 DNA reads TGTGCCAGCAGCTCGACAGAATTCTATGGCTACACCTTC. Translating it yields CASSSTEFYGYTF.

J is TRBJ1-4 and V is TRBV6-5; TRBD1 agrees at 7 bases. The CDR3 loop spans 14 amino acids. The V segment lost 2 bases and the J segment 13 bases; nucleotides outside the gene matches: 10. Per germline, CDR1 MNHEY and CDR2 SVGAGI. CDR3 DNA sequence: TGTGCCAGCAGTTACCCGGGACAGCCGGAGATACTGTTTTTT. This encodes CASSYPGQPEILFF.

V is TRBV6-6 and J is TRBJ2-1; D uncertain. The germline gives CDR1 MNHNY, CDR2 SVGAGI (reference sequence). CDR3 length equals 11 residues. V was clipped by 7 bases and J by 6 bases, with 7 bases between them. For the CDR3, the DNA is TGTGCCAGCACCGCACCCAATGAGCAGTTCTTC. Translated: CASTAPNEQFF.

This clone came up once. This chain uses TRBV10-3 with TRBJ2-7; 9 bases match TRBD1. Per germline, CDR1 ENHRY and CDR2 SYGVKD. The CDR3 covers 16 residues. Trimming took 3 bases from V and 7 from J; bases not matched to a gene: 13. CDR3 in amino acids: CAISDDVGQGLWEQYF. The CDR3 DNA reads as TGTGCCATCAGTGATGACGTGGGACAGGGATTATGGGAGCAGTACTTC.

The CDR3 loop reads CASSLWAGGQPQHF. CDR3 in DNA: TGTGCCAGCAGTTTATGGGCGGGAGGGCAGCCCCAGCATTTT. The V call is TRBV28, the J call TRBJ1-5; D call uncertain. The CDR3 runs 14 residues. Germline V lookup: CDR1 MDHEN, CDR2 SYDVKM. V was clipped by 0 bases and J by 7 bases, with 10 bases between them.

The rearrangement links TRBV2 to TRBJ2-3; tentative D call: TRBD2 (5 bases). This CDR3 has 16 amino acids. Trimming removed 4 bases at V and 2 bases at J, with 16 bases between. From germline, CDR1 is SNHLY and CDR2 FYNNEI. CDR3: CASSVGVLWSTDTQYF. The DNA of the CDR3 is TGTGCCAGCAGTGTGGGAGTGTTGTGGTCCACAGATACGCAGTATTTT. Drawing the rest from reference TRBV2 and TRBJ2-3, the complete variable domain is EPEVTQTPSHQVTQMGQEVILRCVPISNHLYFYWYRQILGQKVEFLVSFYNNEISEKSEIFDDQFSVERPDGSNFTLKIRSTKLEDSAMYFCASSVGVLWSTDTQYFGPGTRLTVL.

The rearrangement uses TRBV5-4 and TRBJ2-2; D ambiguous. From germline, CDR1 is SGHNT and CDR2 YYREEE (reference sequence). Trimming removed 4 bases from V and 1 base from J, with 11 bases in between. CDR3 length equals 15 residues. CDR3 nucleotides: TGTGCCAGCAGCCCTGTATTGAGGAACACCGGGGAGCTGTTTTTT. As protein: CASSPVLRNTGELFF.